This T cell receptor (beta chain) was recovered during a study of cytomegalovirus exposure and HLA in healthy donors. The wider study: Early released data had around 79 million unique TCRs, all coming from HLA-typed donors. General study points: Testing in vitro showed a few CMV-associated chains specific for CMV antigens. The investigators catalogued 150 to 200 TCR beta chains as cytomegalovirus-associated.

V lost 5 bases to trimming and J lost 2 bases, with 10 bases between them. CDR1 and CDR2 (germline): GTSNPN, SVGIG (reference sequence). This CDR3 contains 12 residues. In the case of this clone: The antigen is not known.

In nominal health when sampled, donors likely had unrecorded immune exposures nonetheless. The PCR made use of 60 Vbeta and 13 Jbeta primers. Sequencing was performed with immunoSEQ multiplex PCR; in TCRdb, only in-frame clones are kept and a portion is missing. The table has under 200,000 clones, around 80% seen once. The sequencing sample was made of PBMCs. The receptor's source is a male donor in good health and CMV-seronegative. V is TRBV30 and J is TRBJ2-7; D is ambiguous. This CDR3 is CAWGGTTYEQYF. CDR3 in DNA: TGTGCCTGGGGCGGTACCACCTACGAGCAGTACTTC.